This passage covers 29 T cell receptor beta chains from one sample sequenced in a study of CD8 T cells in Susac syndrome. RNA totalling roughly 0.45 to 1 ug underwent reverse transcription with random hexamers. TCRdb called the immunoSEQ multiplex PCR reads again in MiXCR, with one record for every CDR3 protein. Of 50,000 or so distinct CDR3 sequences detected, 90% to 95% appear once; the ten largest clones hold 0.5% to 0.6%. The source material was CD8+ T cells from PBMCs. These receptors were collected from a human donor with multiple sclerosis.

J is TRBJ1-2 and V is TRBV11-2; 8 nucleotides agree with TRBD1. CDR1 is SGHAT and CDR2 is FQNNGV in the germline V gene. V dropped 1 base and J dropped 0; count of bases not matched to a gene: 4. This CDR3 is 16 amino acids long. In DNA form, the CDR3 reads TGTGCCAGCAGCTTAGGCCAGGGGGCTACTAACTATGGCTACACCTTC. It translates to CASSLGQGATNYGYTF.

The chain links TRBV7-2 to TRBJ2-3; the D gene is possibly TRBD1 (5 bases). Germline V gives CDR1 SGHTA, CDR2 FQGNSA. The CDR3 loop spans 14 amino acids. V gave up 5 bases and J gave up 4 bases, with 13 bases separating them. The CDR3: CASSRWSGSDTQYF. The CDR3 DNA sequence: TGTGCCAGCAGCCGCTGGTCAGGGTCAGATACGCAGTATTTT.

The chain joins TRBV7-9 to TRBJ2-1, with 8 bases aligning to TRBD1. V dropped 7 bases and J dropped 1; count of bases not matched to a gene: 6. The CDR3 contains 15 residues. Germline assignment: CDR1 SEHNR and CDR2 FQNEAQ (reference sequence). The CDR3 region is CASNSRDRSYNEQFF. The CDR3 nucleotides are TGTGCCAGCAATTCCCGGGACAGGTCCTACAATGAGCAGTTCTTC.

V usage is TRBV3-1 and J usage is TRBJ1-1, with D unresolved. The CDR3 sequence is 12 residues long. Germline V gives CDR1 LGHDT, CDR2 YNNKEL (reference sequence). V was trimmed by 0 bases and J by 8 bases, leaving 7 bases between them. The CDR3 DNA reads TGTGCCAGCAGCCAAGATTTTTCAGAAGCTTTCTTT. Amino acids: CASSQDFSEAFF.

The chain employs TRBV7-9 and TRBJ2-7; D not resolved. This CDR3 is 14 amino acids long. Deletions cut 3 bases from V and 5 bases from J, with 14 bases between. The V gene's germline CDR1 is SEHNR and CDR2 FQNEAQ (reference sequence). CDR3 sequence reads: CASSFPTGFHEQYF. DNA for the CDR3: TGTGCCAGCAGCTTTCCAACGGGTTTCCACGAGCAGTACTTC. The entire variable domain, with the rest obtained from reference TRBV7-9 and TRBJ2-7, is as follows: DTGVSQNPRHKITKRGQNVTFRCDPISEHNRLYWYRQTLGQGPEFLTYFQNEAQLEKSRLLSDRFSAERPKGSFSTLEIQRTEQGDSAMYLCASSFPTGFHEQYFGPGTRLTVT.

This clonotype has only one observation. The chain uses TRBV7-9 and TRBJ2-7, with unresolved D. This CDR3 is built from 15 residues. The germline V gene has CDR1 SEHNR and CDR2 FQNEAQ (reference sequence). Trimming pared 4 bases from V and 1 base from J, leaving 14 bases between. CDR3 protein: CASSSPHSPSYEQYF. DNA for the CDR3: TGTGCCAGCAGCTCCCCACACAGTCCATCCTACGAGCAGTACTTC. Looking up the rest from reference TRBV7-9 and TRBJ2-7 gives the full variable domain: DTGVSQNPRHKITKRGQNVTFRCDPISEHNRLYWYRQTLGQGPEFLTYFQNEAQLEKSRLLSDRFSAERPKGSFSTLEIQRTEQGDSAMYLCASSSPHSPSYEQYFGPGTRLTVT.

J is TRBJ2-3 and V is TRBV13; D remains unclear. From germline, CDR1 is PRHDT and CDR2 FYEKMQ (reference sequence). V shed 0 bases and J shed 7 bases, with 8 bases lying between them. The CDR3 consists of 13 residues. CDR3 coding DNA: TGTGCCAGCAGCTTAGGAGGGTCAAATACGCAGTATTTT. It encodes CASSLGGSNTQYF.

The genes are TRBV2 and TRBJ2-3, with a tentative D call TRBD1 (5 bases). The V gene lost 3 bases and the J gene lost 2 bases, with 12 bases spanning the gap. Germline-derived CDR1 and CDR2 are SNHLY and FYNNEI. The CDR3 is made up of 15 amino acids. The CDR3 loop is CASSEKTVSTDTQYF. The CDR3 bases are TGTGCCAGCAGTGAGAAGACAGTGTCCACAGATACGCAGTATTTT.

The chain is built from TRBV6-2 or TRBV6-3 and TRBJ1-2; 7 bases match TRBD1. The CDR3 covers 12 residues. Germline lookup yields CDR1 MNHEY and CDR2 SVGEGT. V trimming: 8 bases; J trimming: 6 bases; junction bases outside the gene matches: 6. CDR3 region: CASRVGTDGYTF. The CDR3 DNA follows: TGTGCCAGCCGGGTCGGGACAGATGGCTACACCTTC.

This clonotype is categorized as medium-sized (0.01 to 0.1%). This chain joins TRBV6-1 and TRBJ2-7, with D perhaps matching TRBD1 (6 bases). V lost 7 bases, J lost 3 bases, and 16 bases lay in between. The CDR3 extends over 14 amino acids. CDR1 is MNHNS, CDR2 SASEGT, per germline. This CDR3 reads CASNPNGQNYEQYF. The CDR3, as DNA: TGTGCCAGCAACCCTAACGGACAGAACTACGAGCAGTACTTC.

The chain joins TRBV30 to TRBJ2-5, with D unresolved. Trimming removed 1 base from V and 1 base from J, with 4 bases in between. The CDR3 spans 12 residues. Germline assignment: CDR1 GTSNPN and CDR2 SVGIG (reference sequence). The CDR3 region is CAWSGSQETQYF. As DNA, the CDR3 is TGTGCCTGGAGTGGCAGCCAAGAGACCCAGTACTTC.

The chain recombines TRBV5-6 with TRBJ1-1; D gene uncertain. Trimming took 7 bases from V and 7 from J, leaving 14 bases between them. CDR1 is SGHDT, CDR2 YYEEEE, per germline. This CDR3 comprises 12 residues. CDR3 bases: TGTGCCAGCCGTAATGGAGCAGTTGAAGCTTTCTTT. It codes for CASRNGAVEAFF.

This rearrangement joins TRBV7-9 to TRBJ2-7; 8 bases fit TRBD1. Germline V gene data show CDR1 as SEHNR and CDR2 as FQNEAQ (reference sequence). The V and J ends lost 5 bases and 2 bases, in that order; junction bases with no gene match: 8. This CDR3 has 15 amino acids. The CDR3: CASSPRTGRTYEQYF. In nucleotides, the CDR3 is TGTGCCAGCAGCCCCCGGACAGGGAGGACCTACGAGCAGTACTTC.

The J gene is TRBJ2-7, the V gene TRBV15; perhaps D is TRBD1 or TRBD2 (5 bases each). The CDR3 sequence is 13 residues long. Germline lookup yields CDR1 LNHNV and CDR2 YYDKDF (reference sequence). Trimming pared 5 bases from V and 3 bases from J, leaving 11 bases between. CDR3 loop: CATSRDGLYEQYF. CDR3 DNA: TGTGCCACCAGCCGGGACGGACTCTACGAGCAGTACTTC.

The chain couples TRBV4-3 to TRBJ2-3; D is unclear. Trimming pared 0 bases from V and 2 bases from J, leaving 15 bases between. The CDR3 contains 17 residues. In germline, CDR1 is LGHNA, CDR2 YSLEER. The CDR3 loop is CASSQEMGLEITDTQYF. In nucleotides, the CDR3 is TGCGCCAGCAGCCAAGAAATGGGATTAGAAATCACAGATACGCAGTATTTT.

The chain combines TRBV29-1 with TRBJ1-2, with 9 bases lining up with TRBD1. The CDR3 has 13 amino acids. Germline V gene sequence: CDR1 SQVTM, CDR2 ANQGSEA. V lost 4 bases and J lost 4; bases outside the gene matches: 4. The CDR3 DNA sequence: TGCAGCGTTGGGACAGGGGACTTCTATGGCTACACCTTC. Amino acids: CSVGTGDFYGYTF.

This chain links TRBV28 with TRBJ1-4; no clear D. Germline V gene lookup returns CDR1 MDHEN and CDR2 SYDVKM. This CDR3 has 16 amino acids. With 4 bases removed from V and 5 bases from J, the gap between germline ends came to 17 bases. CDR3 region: CASSSFLGGDNEKLFF. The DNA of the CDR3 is TGTGCCAGCAGTTCCTTTCTAGGTGGAGACAATGAAAAACTGTTTTTT.

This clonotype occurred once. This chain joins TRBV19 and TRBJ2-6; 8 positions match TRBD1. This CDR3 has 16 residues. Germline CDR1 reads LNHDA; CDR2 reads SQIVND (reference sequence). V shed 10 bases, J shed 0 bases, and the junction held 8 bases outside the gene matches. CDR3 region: CATGGQGDSGANVLTF. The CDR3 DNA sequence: TGTGCCACCGGAGGACAGGGCGACTCTGGGGCCAACGTCCTGACTTTC.

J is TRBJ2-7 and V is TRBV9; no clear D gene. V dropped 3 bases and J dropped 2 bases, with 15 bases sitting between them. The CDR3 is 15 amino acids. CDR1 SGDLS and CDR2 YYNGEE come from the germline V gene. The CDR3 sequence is CASSANPGFAYEQYF. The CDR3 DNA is TGTGCCAGCAGCGCCAACCCCGGGTTCGCCTACGAGCAGTACTTC.

The CDR3 DNA reads as TGTGCCAGCAGCCCCCCCCGGTCCTACGAGCAGTACTTC. Translation: CASSPPRSYEQYF. The gene calls are TRBV7-9 and TRBJ2-7, with D unresolved. Between the trimmed V and J ends, which lost 5 bases and 1 base, there was a span of 9 bases. Germline CDR1 and CDR2: SEHNR and FQNEAQ (reference sequence). The CDR3 is 13 amino acids.

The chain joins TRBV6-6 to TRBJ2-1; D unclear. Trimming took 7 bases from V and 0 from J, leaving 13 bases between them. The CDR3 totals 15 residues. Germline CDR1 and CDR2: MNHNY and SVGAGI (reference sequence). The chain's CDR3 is CASTLVGSSYNEQFF. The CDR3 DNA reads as TGTGCCAGCACCCTCGTAGGTAGCTCCTACAATGAGCAGTTCTTC.

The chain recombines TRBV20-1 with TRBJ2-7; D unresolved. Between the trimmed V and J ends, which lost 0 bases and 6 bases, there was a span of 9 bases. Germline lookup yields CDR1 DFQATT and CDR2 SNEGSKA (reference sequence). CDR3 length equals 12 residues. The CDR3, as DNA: TGCAGTGCTAGAGACTTGCGCGGCGAGCAGTACTTC. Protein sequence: CSARDLRGEQYF.

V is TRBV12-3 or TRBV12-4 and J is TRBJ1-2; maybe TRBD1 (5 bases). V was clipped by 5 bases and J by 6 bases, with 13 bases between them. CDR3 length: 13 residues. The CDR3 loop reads CASSPGRYHGYTF. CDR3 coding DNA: TGTGCCAGCAGTCCGGGACGATACCATGGCTACACCTTC.

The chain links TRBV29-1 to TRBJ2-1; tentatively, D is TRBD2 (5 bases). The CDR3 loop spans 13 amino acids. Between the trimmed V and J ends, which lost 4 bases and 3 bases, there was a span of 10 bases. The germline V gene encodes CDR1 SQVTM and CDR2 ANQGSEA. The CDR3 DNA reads TGCAGCGTTGGGAGCGGAGTCTACAATGAGCAGTTCTTC. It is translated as CSVGSGVYNEQFF.

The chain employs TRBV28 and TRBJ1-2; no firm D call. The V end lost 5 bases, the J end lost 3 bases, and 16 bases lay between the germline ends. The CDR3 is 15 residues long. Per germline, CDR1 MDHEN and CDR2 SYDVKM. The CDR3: CASSPPGGGHYGYTF. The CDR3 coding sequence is TGTGCCAGCAGTCCCCCCGGTGGCGGTCACTATGGCTACACCTTC.

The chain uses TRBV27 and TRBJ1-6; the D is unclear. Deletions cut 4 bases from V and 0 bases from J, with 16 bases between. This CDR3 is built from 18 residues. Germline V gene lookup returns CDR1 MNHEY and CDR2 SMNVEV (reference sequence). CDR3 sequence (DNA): TGTGCCAGCAGTTATTCAGCGGAGGGCAGCTCCTATAATTCACCCCTCCACTTT. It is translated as CASSYSAEGSSYNSPLHF.

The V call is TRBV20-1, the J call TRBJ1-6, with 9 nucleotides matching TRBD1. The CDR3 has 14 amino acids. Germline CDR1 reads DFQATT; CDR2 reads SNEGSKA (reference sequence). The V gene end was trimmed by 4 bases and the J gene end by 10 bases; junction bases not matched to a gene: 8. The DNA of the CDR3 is TGCAGTGCTAAAGGCGGGACAGGGTCGTCACCCCTCCACTTT. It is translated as CSAKGGTGSSPLHF.

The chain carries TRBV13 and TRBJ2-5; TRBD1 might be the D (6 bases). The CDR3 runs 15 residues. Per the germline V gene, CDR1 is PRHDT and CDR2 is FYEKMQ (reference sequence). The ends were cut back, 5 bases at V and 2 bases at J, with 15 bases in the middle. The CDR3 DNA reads TGTGCCAGCAGCAGGCCACAGGGTGAACAAGAGACCCAGTACTTC. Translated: CASSRPQGEQETQYF.

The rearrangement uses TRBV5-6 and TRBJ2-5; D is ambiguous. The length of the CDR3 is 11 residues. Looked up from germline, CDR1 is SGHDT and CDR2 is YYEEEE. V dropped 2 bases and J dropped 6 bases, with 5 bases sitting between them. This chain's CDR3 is CASSFGKTQYF. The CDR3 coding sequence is TGTGCCAGCAGCTTTGGGAAGACCCAGTACTTC.